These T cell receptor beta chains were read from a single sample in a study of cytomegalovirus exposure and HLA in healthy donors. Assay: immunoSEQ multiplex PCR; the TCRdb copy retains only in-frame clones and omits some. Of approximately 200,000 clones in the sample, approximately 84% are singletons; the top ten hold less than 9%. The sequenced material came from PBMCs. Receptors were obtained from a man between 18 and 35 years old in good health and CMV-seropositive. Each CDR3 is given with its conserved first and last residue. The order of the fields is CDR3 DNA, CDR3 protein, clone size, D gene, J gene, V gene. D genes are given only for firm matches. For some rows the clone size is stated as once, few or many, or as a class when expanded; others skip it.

TGTGCCAGCAGCTTAGGGACAGCTGCCGGCAATCAGCCCCAGCATTTT,CASSLGTAAGNQPQHF,.,.,TRBJ1-5,TRBV7-9
TGTGCCAGCACTTCACGGTATGAAGCTTTCTTT,CASTSRYEAFF,.,.,TRBJ1-1,TRBV28
TGTGCCAGCAGGAAACTACCTAGCACAGATACGCAGTATTTT,CASRKLPSTDTQYF,.,.,TRBJ2-3,TRBV7-2
TGTGCCAGCAGCTTATTGCGGGCGCACGAGCAGTACTTC,CASSLLRAHEQYF,.,.,TRBJ2-7,TRBV7-2
TGTGCCAGCAGCGAAGGTCTAACCGGGGAGCTGTTTTTT,CASSEGLTGELFF,.,.,TRBJ2-2,TRBV14
TGTGCCAGTAGTTCGCGAGGGGGCGGCTCCTACAATGAGCAGTTCTTC,CASSSRGGGSYNEQFF,.,TRBD1,TRBJ2-1,TRBV19
TGTGCCAGCAGTGACATAGCGTTTAGCACAGATACGCAGTATTTT,CASSDIAFSTDTQYF,.,.,TRBJ2-3,TRBV2
TGTGCCAGTAGTATGGGACAAGGTGGCTACACCTTC,CASSMGQGGYTF,.,.,TRBJ1-2,TRBV19
TGTGCCAGCAGTTACCTACCACTAGCGGGGCCTAATGAGCAGTTCTTC,CASSYLPLAGPNEQFF,.,TRBD2,TRBJ2-1,TRBV6-5
TGTGCCAGCAGTATCACAACAGGGAAGGGAGATCAGCCCCAGCATTTT,CASSITTGKGDQPQHF,once,.,TRBJ1-5,TRBV28
TGTGCCAGTAGCACGATAGTGAACACTGAAGCTTTCTTT,CASSTIVNTEAFF,.,.,TRBJ1-1,TRBV19
TGTGCCAGCAGCTTGCAGGGCGGCGATCGTGGATGGCAGTACTTC,CASSLQGGDRGWQYF,.,.,TRBJ2-7,TRBV5-6
TGTGCCAGCAGTGACGGGGGCTATGGCTACACCTTC,CASSDGGYGYTF,.,.,TRBJ1-2,TRBV2
TGTGCCAGCAGCGAGACAGTCCTGAACACCGGGGAGCTGTTTTTT,CASSETVLNTGELFF,.,.,TRBJ2-2,TRBV9
TGTGCCAGCAGCCTGGGACAGGGGTATCAGCCCCAGCATTTT,CASSLGQGYQPQHF,.,TRBD1,TRBJ1-5,TRBV11-2
TGTGCCAGTAGTAACGGGACAGGGGGCGCTCAGACCCAGTACTTC,CASSNGTGGAQTQYF,.,TRBD1,TRBJ2-5,TRBV19
TGTGCCAGCAGCCTCCTGGCCCCAGCGACCTACAATGAGCAGTTCTTC,CASSLLAPATYNEQFF,few,.,TRBJ2-1,TRBV7-9
TGTGCCAGCAGTTCAAGGGGAGGGACAGGGACCTACGAGCAGTACTTC,CASSSRGGTGTYEQYF,.,TRBD1,TRBJ2-7,TRBV6-5
TGTGCCAGCAGCCCCTCGGGGGCCGGGGAGCTGTTTTTT,CASSPSGAGELFF,.,.,TRBJ2-2,TRBV5-6
TGTGCCAGCACCCTATCGGGGGCGGTTAGCCGGGGGGCCTACGAGCAGTACTTC,CASTLSGAVSRGAYEQYF,.,.,TRBJ2-7,TRBV7-3
TGTGCCAGCAGTTACTCGAGACAGATCTATGAAAAACTGTTTTTT,CASSYSRQIYEKLFF,few,.,TRBJ1-4,TRBV6-5
TGTGCCAGCAGTTACGGGACAGGGCGTGGGGCCAACGTCCTGACTTTC,CASSYGTGRGANVLTF,.,TRBD1,TRBJ2-6,TRBV6-5
TGTGCCAGCAGGTTATTGACAGGGTTCACTGAAGCTTTCTTT,CASRLLTGFTEAFF,.,TRBD1,TRBJ1-1,TRBV27
TGTGCCAGCAGCTTTGTTGGGACAGGGACGAACACTGAAGCTTTCTTT,CASSFVGTGTNTEAFF,.,TRBD1,TRBJ1-1,TRBV7-2